This TCR beta chain was profiled in a study of regulatory and conventional T cells in breast cancer (dated by TCRdb to 2013 to 2016). Library preparation employed PCR. Sequencer: Illumina MiSeq. The raw public reads went through TCRdb reprocessing: fastp at Q25, MiXCR clone calling, in-frame beta chains kept. CDR3 protein duplicates are merged, each entry listing the most common genes and DNA. The sample table shows about 10,000 distinct CDR3 sequences, and about 35% are seen once. The ten largest clones represent roughly 6.1% of the sample. Points on this clonotype: It lacks a known antigen. No base-level quality is on record; no much larger clone is a single base apart.

The TCR sequence derives from a male donor in good health. The sequenced sample was conventional T cells from blood.

The sequenced DNA is TGTGCCAGCAGGAGGGCTGACAGGGAATCACCCCTCCACTTT. This is translated as CASRRADRESPLHF. The receptor chain draws on TRBV12-3 or TRBV12-4 and TRBJ1-6; TRBD1 lines up with 7 middle nucleotides. Germline trimming: 6 bases from V, 10 bases from J; junction bases outside gene matches: 9. Taken from cysteine to phenylalanine, the CDR3 has 14 residues. The DNA shown is the 42-base CDR3, in frame from base 1.